These 2 T cell receptor beta chains originate from one sample sequenced in a study of shared clonotypes between healthy human individuals. Using immunoSEQ multiplex PCR, the repertoire was profiled, and TCRdb retains in-frame clones only, with some absent. This sample has 1.5 million to 1.9 million clones, with about 98% found just once. The sample consisted of naive CD4+ T cells sorted from blood. Specified subset: CD45RA+ positively selected. Receptor source: a man in his thirties or forties in good health.

The V gene is TRBV15, the J gene TRBJ1-1; no clear D gene. This CDR3 contains 15 residues. V lost 0 bases to trimming and J lost 3 bases, with 11 bases between them. Germline CDR1 reads LNHNV; CDR2 reads YYDKDF (reference sequence). The chain's CDR3 is CATSRDPRLYTEAFF. The CDR3 DNA reads as TGTGCCACCAGCAGAGATCCCAGGCTTTACACTGAAGCTTTCTTT. Full variable domain (rest looked up from reference TRBV15 and TRBJ1-1): DAMVIQNPRYQVTQFGKPVTLSCSQTLNHNVMYWYQQKSSQAPKLLFHYYDKDFNNEADTPDNFQSRRPNTSFCFLDIRSPGLGDTAMYLCATSRDPRLYTEAFFGQGTRLTVV.

The J gene is TRBJ2-2, the V gene TRBV14; possibly TRBD2 for D (6 bases). The CDR3 extends over 16 amino acids. The germline V gene encodes CDR1 SGHDN and CDR2 FVKESK. V lost 0 bases and J 6 bases, leaving 14 bases between the germline ends. The CDR3 bases are TGTGCCAGCAGCCAAGATTCGGGAGTTAGATCCGGGGAGCTGTTTTTT. Encoded protein: CASSQDSGVRSGELFF.